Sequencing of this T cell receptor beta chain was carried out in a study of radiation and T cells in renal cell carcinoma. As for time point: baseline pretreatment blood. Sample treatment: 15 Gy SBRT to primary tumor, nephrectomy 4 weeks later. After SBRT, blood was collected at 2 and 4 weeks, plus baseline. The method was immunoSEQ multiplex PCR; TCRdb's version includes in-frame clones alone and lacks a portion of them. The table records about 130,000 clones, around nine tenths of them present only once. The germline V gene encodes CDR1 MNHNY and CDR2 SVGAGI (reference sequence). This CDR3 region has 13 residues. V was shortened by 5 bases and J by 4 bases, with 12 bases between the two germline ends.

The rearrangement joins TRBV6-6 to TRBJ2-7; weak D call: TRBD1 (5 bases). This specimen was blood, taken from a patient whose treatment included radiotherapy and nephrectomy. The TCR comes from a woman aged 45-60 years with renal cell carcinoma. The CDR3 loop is CASSHTPGYEQYF. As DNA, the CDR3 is TGTGCCAGCAGTCACACCCCAGGGTACGAGCAGTACTTC.